This T cell receptor (beta chain) was recovered during a study of shared clonotypes between healthy human individuals. Study outcomes and limitations: Collection of samples was limited to blood; tissue repertoires likely differ. Sequencing of the sorted subsets was shown by rarefaction to be incomplete despite large depth.

Between the trimmed V and J ends, which lost 6 bases and 0 bases, there was a span of 12 bases. The germline gives CDR1 LNHDA, CDR2 SQIVND (reference sequence). CDR3 length: 15 amino acids. With respect to this clone: Its antigen is still unknown.

Only in-frame clones appear in the TCRdb table, and some are missing; sequencing was by immunoSEQ multiplex PCR. This sample has roughly 660,000 clones, with 90% found just once. The sequence derives from a man younger than 35 in good health. Some clones in this sample may be carry-over from other donors' samples. The sample comprised memory CD8+ T cells from PBMCs. Sample subset: CD45RO+ cells pooled with CCR7-negative TemRA cells. The J gene is TRBJ1-3, the V gene TRBV19, with a possible D match to TRBD1 (6 bases). This chain's CDR3 is CASSPDSSSGNTIYF. DNA for the CDR3: TGTGCCAGTAGCCCGGACAGTAGCTCTGGAAACACCATATATTTT.